What follows are 27 T cell receptor beta chains derived from one specimen sequenced in a study of human T cells and chemical hapten exposure. Time point reported: patch test 2, 6 weeks after DPC sensitization. Treatment denoted: therapeutic diphenylcyclopropenone sensitization with weekly scalp DPC. TCRdb fed the RACE reads into MiXCR, producing one record per CDR3 protein. The repertoire consists of roughly 120,000 distinct CDR3 sequences, with less than 10% occurring once and the leading ten covering 3.1%. Sequenced material: whole blood, taken in connection with sensitization to the hapten diphenylcyclopropenone (DPC). All receptors come from a middle-aged woman with alopecia areata. Some clones in this sample may be carry-over from other donors' samples.

Ten or more counts support this clonotype. This chain joins TRBV7-3 and TRBJ2-2; unclear D gene. V gave up 4 bases and J gave up 0 bases, with 6 bases separating them. The CDR3 consists of 14 residues. Germline V gene data show CDR1 as SGHTA and CDR2 as FQGTGA. The chain's CDR3 is CASSWGANTGELFF. CDR3 coding DNA: TGTGCCAGCAGCTGGGGTGCGAACACCGGGGAGCTGTTTTTT.

There are a few counts of this clonotype. V is TRBV11-2 and J is TRBJ2-3, with 13 positions matching TRBD2. J gave up 2 bases and V 5 bases, and 7 bases lay outside the gene matches. Germline CDR1 SGHAT, CDR2 FQNNGV. The CDR3 is 17 amino acids. DNA for the CDR3: TGTGCCAGCAGCCCGAGGACTAGCGGGGGCGCCACAGATACGCAGTATTTT. Translated, it gives CASSPRTSGGATDTQYF. Combining the CDR3 with reference TRBV11-2 and TRBJ2-3 gives the whole variable domain EAGVAQSPRYKIIEKRQSVAFWCNPISGHATLYWYQQILGQGPKLLIQFQNNGVVDDSQLPKDRFSAERLKGVDSTLKIQPAKLEDSAVYLCASSPRTSGGATDTQYFGPGTRLTVL.

J is TRBJ1-2 and V is TRBV18; D is unclear. The germline gives CDR1 KGHSH, CDR2 LQKENI. This CDR3 region has 16 residues. V lost 6 bases and J 0 bases, leaving 17 bases between the germline ends. The CDR3 DNA follows: TGTGCCAGCTCTCAATCCCGCACAGCCTCTAACTATGGCTACACCTTC. This encodes CASSQSRTASNYGYTF.

The rearrangement joins TRBV18 to TRBJ2-1; 12 bases align to TRBD2. The V gene end was trimmed by 5 bases and the J gene end by 9 bases; junction bases not matched to a gene: 5. CDR3 length: 14 amino acids. The germline V gene encodes CDR1 KGHSH and CDR2 LQKENI. DNA for the CDR3: TGTGCCAGCTCAAACCTAGCGGGGGGGCTTGAGCAGTTCTTC. Amino acids: CASSNLAGGLEQFF.

The V call is TRBV12-3 or TRBV12-4, the J call TRBJ2-5; D remains unclear. CDR3 size: 13 residues. The V end was cut by 3 bases, the J end by 1 base, with 6 bases between. The CDR3 reads CASSFKFQETQYF. The DNA for the CDR3 is TGTGCCAGCAGTTTTAAATTCCAAGAGACCCAGTACTTC.

The J gene is TRBJ2-3, the V gene TRBV3-1; no reliable D call. Per the germline V gene, CDR1 is LGHDT and CDR2 is YNNKEL (reference sequence). This CDR3 spans 14 amino acids. The germline V and J ends were trimmed by 4 bases and 4 bases, with 12 bases remaining between them. The CDR3 DNA reads as TGTGCCAGCAGCCTCTTCGGTACCGCAGATACGCAGTATTTT. Protein product: CASSLFGTADTQYF.

The CDR3 nucleotides read TGCAGCGTTGAAACAGGGTCGGACAATGAGCAGTTCTTC. Translated, it gives CSVETGSDNEQFF. This sequence joins TRBV29-1 and TRBJ2-1; a possible D gene is TRBD1 (6 bases). This CDR3 has 13 residues. V lost 2 bases to trimming and J lost 5 bases, with 10 bases between them. CDR1 SQVTM and CDR2 ANQGSEA come from the germline V gene.

This clonotype was seen a handful of times. This chain links TRBV10-2 with TRBJ1-1; D possibly corresponds to TRBD1 (6 bases). Trimming shortened V by 3 bases and J by 6 bases, and 11 bases separated the two germline ends. Germline CDR1 reads WSHSY; CDR2 reads SAAADI. The CDR3 loop spans 13 amino acids. The CDR3 spells CASSDPGTSEAFF. The CDR3 nucleotides read TGCGCCAGCAGTGACCCCGGGACATCTGAAGCTTTCTTT.

This clonotype was picked up many times. The chain carries TRBV6-5 and TRBJ2-2; 8 nucleotides line up with TRBD2. The CDR3 spans 15 residues. Germline CDR1 and CDR2: MNHEY and SVGAGI. Trimming cost V 7 bases and J 8 bases; bases outside gene matches: 12. For the CDR3, the DNA is TGTGCCAGCAAGAAGGGACTAGAAGGTTTGGGGGAGCTGTTTTTT. Protein sequence: CASKKGLEGLGELFF.

The V call is TRBV28, the J call TRBJ1-5; possible D gene TRBD1, 6 bases. Deletions cut 5 bases from V and 5 bases from J, with 19 bases between. Looked up from germline, CDR1 is MDHEN and CDR2 is SYDVKM. The CDR3 is 16 residues long. The CDR3 DNA reads as TGTGCCAGCAGTATCCCCCTAGGGGGGCCGGATCAGCCCCAGCATTTT. Translation: CASSIPLGGPDQPQHF.

This clonotype was counted between two and nine times. The V gene is TRBV6-6, the J gene TRBJ1-2, with D perhaps TRBD1 (6 bases). The ends were cut back, 6 bases at V and 5 bases at J, with 19 bases in the middle. The CDR3 has 15 residues. CDR1 is MNHNY and CDR2 is SVGAGI in the germline V gene (reference sequence). This CDR3 reads CASSHRGGRAYGYTF. CDR3 in DNA: TGTGCCAGCAGCCATAGGGGGGGTCGTGCATATGGCTACACCTTC.

This clonotype was observed a few times. The chain uses TRBV5-6 and TRBJ2-1; 10 bases are a match to TRBD2. CDR1 SGHDT and CDR2 YYEEEE come from the germline V gene. The trim removed 6 bases at V and 4 bases at J, leaving 7 bases unmatched. The CDR3 spans 15 residues. In nucleotides, the CDR3 is TGTGCCAGCAACGAAGCGGGGGGGTTATACAATGAGCAGTTCTTC. Translated, it gives CASNEAGGLYNEQFF.

In its sample, this clonotype was seen many times. CDR3 in amino acids: CASTKGLRLDYGYTF. In DNA form, the CDR3 reads TGTGCCAGCACTAAGGGACTCCGCCTTGACTATGGCTACACCTTC. The chain recombines TRBV7-9 with TRBJ1-2; TRBD1 is a possible D gene (5 bases). Trimming stripped 7 bases from V and 3 bases from J, with 18 bases between. Germline CDR1 and CDR2: SEHNR and FQNEAQ (reference sequence). The CDR3 covers 15 residues.

Concerning this clonotype: This may arise from a read error, as a much more abundant clone is one base away. This chain uses TRBV7-2 with TRBJ2-3, with 7 bases matching TRBD2. CDR1 and CDR2 (germline): SGHTA, FQGNSA. The CDR3 length is 16 residues. CDR3 in amino acids: CASSMYKRGLADAQYF. Written as DNA, the CDR3 is TGTGCCAGCAGCATGTACAAGCGGGGCCTGGCAGATGCGCAGTATTTT.

The V and J genes are TRBV6-5 and TRBJ1-1; 7 positions match TRBD1. The length of the CDR3 is 13 residues. V lost 6 bases and J lost 3; bases outside the gene matches: 4. Germline V gene lookup returns CDR1 MNHEY and CDR2 SVGAGI. CDR3 nucleotide sequence: TGTGCCAGCAGGGAAGGGGGCTACACTGAAGCTTTCTTT. Translating it yields CASREGGYTEAFF.

In this sample, this clonotype turned up many times. J is TRBJ2-7 and V is TRBV7-2; D is undetermined. There are 12 residues in the CDR3. The germline V gene has CDR1 SGHTA and CDR2 FQGNSA. The V gene lost 6 bases and the J gene lost 2 bases, with 8 bases spanning the gap. The CDR3 protein is CASSPVTYEQYF. The DNA of the CDR3 is TGTGCCAGCAGTCCCGTTACCTACGAGCAGTACTTC.

This clonotype was seen at least ten times. This chain uses TRBV2 with TRBJ1-4; D is uncertain. CDR3 length: 15 residues. The germline V and J ends were trimmed by 3 bases and 5 bases, with 13 bases remaining between them. Germline V gene lookup returns CDR1 SNHLY and CDR2 FYNNEI. The CDR3 protein is CASSDRAHSNEKLFF. The CDR3 coding sequence is TGTGCCAGCAGTGATAGGGCACATTCAAATGAAAAACTGTTTTTT.

This sequence joins TRBV3-1 and TRBJ2-7; D is unclear. CDR3 length equals 15 residues. CDR1 is LGHDT, CDR2 YNNKEL, per germline (reference sequence). Trimming cost V 0 bases and J 8 bases, with 17 bases left between them. The CDR3 DNA reads as TGTGCCAGCAGCCAAGAAAGTGGAGACCGGTCCAAGCAGTACTTC. Translation gives CASSQESGDRSKQYF.

The chain combines TRBV30 with TRBJ1-2; D possibly corresponds to TRBD1 (6 bases). The CDR3 totals 13 residues. Trimming removed 7 bases from V and 1 base from J, with 13 bases in between. Germline values: CDR1 GTSNPN, CDR2 SVGIG (reference sequence). As DNA, the CDR3 is TGTGCCTTGACAGGAGGCTATAACTATGGCTACACCTTC. Protein: CALTGGYNYGYTF.

A note on this clonotype: A much larger clone differs by one base, so this may be a read error. The chain joins TRBV20-1 to TRBJ2-5, with 7 bases identical to TRBD2. Germline lookup yields CDR1 DFQATT and CDR2 SNEGSKA (reference sequence). The CDR3 is 15 residues long. CDR3 sequence reads: CCARPGRGYQETQYF. The CDR3 DNA sequence: TGCTGTGCTAGGCCAGGGCGGGGGTACCAAGAGACCCAGTACTTC.

This clonotype was detected ten times or more. V and J are TRBV7-8 and TRBJ2-1; 12 bases map to TRBD2. Germline lookup yields CDR1 SGHVS and CDR2 FQNEAQ. The CDR3 extends over 16 amino acids. V gave up 5 bases and J gave up 4 bases; unmatched junction bases: 6. The CDR3 reads CASSRWTSGAYNEQFF. CDR3 nucleotide sequence: TGTGCCAGCAGCCGCTGGACTAGCGGGGCTTACAATGAGCAGTTCTTC.

The sample holds many counts of this clonotype. The CDR3 DNA sequence: TGTGCCAGCAGCTTAGTTGGCGGACAGGGGGCCGCTTTCTTT. It codes for CASSLVGGQGAAFF. The chain links TRBV7-9 to TRBJ1-1; TRBD1 agrees at 11 bases. Germline-derived CDR1 and CDR2 are SEHNR and FQNEAQ (reference sequence). This CDR3 contains 14 residues. The trim removed 1 base at V and 11 bases at J, leaving 6 bases unmatched.

This clonotype showed up just a few times. The chain combines TRBV6-2 or TRBV6-3 with TRBJ1-1, with D perhaps matching TRBD1 (5 bases). CDR1 is MNHEY, CDR2 SVGEGT, per germline. The CDR3 runs to 14 residues. V lost 0 bases and J 7 bases, leaving 12 bases between the germline ends. The CDR3 bases are TGTGCCAGCAGTTACTCAAGAGGGGTCCATGAAGCTTTCTTT. Its translation is CASSYSRGVHEAFF.

This clonotype was found a few times. The rearrangement links TRBV28 to TRBJ2-5; 8 bases fit TRBD1. The CDR3 covers 15 residues. Germline V gives CDR1 MDHEN, CDR2 SYDVKM. J was trimmed by 2 bases and V by 8 bases; bases with no gene match: 10. The CDR3 DNA is TGTGCCAGCTTCGACAGGGGTCAACGACAAGAGACCCAGTACTTC. Translating it yields CASFDRGQRQETQYF.

The chain has TRBV20-1 and TRBJ2-7, with D perhaps being TRBD1 or TRBD2 (6 bases each). Germline V gene lookup returns CDR1 DFQATT and CDR2 SNEGSKA (reference sequence). The CDR3 contains 12 residues. The germline V and J ends were trimmed by 7 bases and 5 bases, with 15 bases remaining between them. Here the CDR3 DNA reads TGCAGTGTACAGCCGGGGGCGCACGAGCAGTACTTC. Its translation is CSVQPGAHEQYF.

This clonotype occurred a few times. The V call is TRBV28, the J call TRBJ2-7; possibly TRBD2 for D (6 bases). The CDR3 runs to 17 residues. Germline CDR1 and CDR2: MDHEN and SYDVKM. Trimming removed 3 bases at V and 4 bases at J, with 22 bases between. DNA of the CDR3: TGTGCCAGCAGTTTCTATGCGGGGCGCACGATCTGGTACGAGCAGTACTTC. Amino acids: CASSFYAGRTIWYEQYF.

This chain uses TRBV4-1 with TRBJ1-1, with D maybe TRBD1 (6 bases). Trimming left V 1 base short and J 2 bases short, with 11 bases between. The CDR3 consists of 15 residues. The germline V gene has CDR1 MGHRA and CDR2 YSYEKL. The CDR3 DNA reads as TGCGCCAGCAGCCAAGGCAGGGGAGGAAACACTGAAGCTTTCTTT. It is translated as CASSQGRGGNTEAFF.